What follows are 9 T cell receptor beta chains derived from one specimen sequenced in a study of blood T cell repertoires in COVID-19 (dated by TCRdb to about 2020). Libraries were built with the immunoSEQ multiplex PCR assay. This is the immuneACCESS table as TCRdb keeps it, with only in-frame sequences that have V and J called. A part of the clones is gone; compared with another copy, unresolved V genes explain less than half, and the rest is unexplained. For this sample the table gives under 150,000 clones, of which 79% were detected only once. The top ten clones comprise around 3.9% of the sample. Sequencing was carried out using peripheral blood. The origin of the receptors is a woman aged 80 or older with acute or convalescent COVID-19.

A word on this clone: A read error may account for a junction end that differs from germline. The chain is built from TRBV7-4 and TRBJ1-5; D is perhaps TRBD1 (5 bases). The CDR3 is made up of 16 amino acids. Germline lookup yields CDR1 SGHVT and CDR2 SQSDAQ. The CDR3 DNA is TGTGCCAGCAGCTTAGTAGTGACAGCCTTAAATCAACCCCAGCATTTT. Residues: CASSLVVTALNQPQHF.

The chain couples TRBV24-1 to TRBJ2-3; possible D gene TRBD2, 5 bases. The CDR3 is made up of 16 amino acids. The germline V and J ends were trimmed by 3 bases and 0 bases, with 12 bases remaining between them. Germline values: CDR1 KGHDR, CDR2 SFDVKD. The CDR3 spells CATSDRTSTSTDTQYF. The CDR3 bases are TGTGCCACCAGTGATCGGACTTCTACTAGCACAGATACGCAGTATTTT.

The CDR3 here is CASSPGGELNTEAFF. Here the CDR3 DNA reads TGTGCCAGCAGCCCCGGCGGGGAACTCAACACTGAAGCTTTCTTT. The chain couples TRBV7-2 to TRBJ1-1; no clear D gene. Per the germline V gene, CDR1 is SGHTA and CDR2 is FQGNSA. Between the trimmed V and J ends, which lost 5 bases and 2 bases, there was a span of 15 bases. The CDR3 sequence is 15 residues long.

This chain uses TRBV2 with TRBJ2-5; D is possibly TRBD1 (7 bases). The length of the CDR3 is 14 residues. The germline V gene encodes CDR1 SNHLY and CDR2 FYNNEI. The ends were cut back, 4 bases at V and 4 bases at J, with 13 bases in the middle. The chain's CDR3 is CASSVRQGGETQYF. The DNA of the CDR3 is TGTGCCAGCAGTGTGAGACAGGGAGGAGAGACCCAGTACTTC.

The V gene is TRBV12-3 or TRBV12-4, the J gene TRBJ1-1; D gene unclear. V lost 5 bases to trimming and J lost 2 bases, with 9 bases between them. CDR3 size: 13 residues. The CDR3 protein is CASSPRLNTEAFF. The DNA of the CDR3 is TGTGCCAGCAGTCCCCGGTTAAACACTGAAGCTTTCTTT.

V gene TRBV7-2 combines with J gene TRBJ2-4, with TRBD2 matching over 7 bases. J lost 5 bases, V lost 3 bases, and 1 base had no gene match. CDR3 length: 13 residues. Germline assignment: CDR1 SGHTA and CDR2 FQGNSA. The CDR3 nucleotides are TGTGCCAGCAGCTTGGGAGGGGAAAACATTCAGTACTTC. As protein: CASSLGGENIQYF.

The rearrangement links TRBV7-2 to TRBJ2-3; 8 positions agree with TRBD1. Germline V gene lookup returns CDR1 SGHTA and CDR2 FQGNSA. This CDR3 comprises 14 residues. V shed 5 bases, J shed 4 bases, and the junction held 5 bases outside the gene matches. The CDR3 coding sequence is TGTGCCAGCAGCCCCGGACAGGGCCCAGATACGCAGTATTTT. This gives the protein CASSPGQGPDTQYF. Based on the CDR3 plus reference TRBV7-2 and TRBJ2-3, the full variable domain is GAGVSQSPSNKVTEKGKDVELRCDPISGHTALYWYRQSLGQGLEFLIYFQGNSAPDKSGLPSDRFSAERTGGSVSTLTIQRTQQEDSAVYLCASSPGQGPDTQYFGPGTRLTVL.

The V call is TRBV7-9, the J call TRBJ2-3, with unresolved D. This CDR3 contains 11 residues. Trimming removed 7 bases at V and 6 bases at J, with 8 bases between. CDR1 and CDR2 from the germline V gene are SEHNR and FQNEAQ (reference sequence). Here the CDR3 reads CASTPLDTQYF. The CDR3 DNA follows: TGTGCCAGCACCCCACTTGATACGCAGTATTTT.

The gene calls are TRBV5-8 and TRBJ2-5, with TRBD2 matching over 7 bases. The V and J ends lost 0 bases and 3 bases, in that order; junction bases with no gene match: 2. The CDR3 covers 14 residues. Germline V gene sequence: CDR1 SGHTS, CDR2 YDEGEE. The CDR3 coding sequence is TGTGCCAGCAGCTTGGCGGGGGGTAAAGAGACCCAGTACTTC. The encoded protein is CASSLAGGKETQYF.